A selection of T cell receptor beta chains follows, all from one sample in a study of T-cell reconstitution after alpha-beta-depleted transplantation in children. TCRdb reanalysed the PCR reads using MiXCR and keeps one entry per CDR3 protein. Of hundreds of thousands of distinct CDR3 sequences listed, about 30% were seen once; the top ten hold 2% to 3%. The source material was PBMCs from the stem cell graft donor, sampled from the stem cell graft. These receptors originate from a human donor who donated a stem cell graft to a child with aplastic anemia. Both conserved end residues are part of each CDR3. Fields, in order: clone size, V gene, J gene, D gene, CDR3 protein, CDR3 DNA. A D gene is named only where the DNA matches it firmly. Clone sizes are given selectively: once, few, many, or a class where the clone is expanded.

size: -
V: TRBV28
J: TRBJ1-5
D: -
CDR3: CASRRPASLGQPQHF
DNA: TGTGCCAGCAGGCGACCGGCGAGTTTGGGACAGCCCCAGCATTTT

size: few
V: TRBV27
J: TRBJ1-1
D: -
CDR3: CASSLRGAGITEAFF
DNA: TGTGCCAGCAGTTTACGGGGGGCGGGTATCACTGAAGCTTTCTTT

size: -
V: TRBV28
J: TRBJ2-7
D: TRBD2
CDR3: CASTIREGPTYEQYF
DNA: TGTGCCAGCACCATTCGGGAGGGTCCCACCTACGAGCAGTACTTC

size: few
V: TRBV10-1
J: TRBJ1-6
D: -
CDR3: CAGYAVAYNSPLHF
DNA: TGCGCCGGATACGCTGTTGCCTATAATTCACCCCTCCACTTT

size: -
V: TRBV12-3/TRBV12-4
J: TRBJ1-2
D: -
CDR3: CASRVGAEDYGYTF
DNA: TGTGCCAGCAGGGTCGGGGCGGAAGATTATGGCTACACCTTC

size: few
V: TRBV6-5
J: TRBJ1-1
D: -
CDR3: CASSYGAGRINSVPEAFF
DNA: TGTGCCAGCAGTTACGGGGCGGGCAGGATCAACAGTGTTCCTGAAGCTTTCTTT

size: few
V: TRBV7-2
J: TRBJ2-3
D: -
CDR3: CASSSGGSIDTQYF
DNA: TGTGCCAGCAGCTCCGGGGGCTCGATAGATACGCAGTATTTT

size: few
V: TRBV5-6
J: TRBJ2-5
D: TRBD2
CDR3: CASSNGGETQYF
DNA: TGTGCCAGCAGCAACGGGGGGGAGACCCAGTACTTC

size: -
V: TRBV20-1
J: TRBJ1-1
D: -
CDR3: CSARDLRGQNTEAFF
DNA: TGCAGTGCTAGAGATCTCAGGGGTCAGAACACTGAAGCTTTCTTT

size: few
V: TRBV7-2
J: TRBJ2-3
D: TRBD2
CDR3: CASSPLSGSFTDTQYF
DNA: TGTGCCAGCAGTCCTCTTAGCGGGAGCTTCACAGATACGCAGTATTTT

size: few
V: TRBV12-5
J: TRBJ2-1
D: TRBD2
CDR3: CASGPPGSGIEQFF
DNA: TGTGCTAGTGGTCCTCCTGGGAGCGGGATTGAGCAGTTCTTC

size: few
V: TRBV5-6
J: TRBJ2-1
D: -
CDR3: CASSLFPREQFF
DNA: TGTGCCAGCAGCTTGTTTCCCCGAGAGCAGTTCTTC

size: -
V: TRBV6-2/TRBV6-3
J: TRBJ2-7
D: -
CDR3: CASSYSLRAVTYEQYF
DNA: TGTGCCAGCAGTTACTCGCTTCGGGCAGTAACTTACGAGCAGTACTTC

size: few
V: TRBV9
J: TRBJ2-7
D: -
CDR3: CASSEGGSLYEQYF
DNA: TGTGCCAGCAGCGAGGGGGGAAGTCTCTACGAGCAGTACTTC

size: -
V: TRBV29-1
J: TRBJ2-1
D: TRBD2
CDR3: CSAYALAGYYNEQFF
DNA: TGCAGCGCTTACGCACTAGCGGGGTACTACAATGAGCAGTTCTTC

size: few
V: TRBV29-1
J: TRBJ1-5
D: -
CDR3: CSVELAWGQPQHF
DNA: TGCAGCGTTGAATTAGCCTGGGGTCAGCCCCAGCATTTT

size: few
V: TRBV7-7
J: TRBJ2-7
D: -
CDR3: CAVGGVPHYEQYF
DNA: TGTGCCGTTGGCGGGGTCCCCCACTACGAGCAGTACTTC

size: few
V: TRBV20-1
J: TRBJ1-5
D: TRBD1
CDR3: CSASLFWTGRTNQPQHF
DNA: TGCAGTGCTTCCTTATTCTGGACAGGCCGAACGAATCAGCCCCAGCATTTT

size: -
V: TRBV12-3/TRBV12-4
J: TRBJ1-2
D: TRBD1
CDR3: CASSFSRGHGYTF
DNA: TGTGCCAGCAGTTTCAGTAGGGGGCATGGCTACACCTTC

size: -
V: TRBV24-1
J: TRBJ2-3
D: -
CDR3: CATSDLTGDTQYF
DNA: TGTGCCACCAGTGACCTGACGGGGGATACGCAGTATTTT

size: -
V: TRBV19
J: TRBJ2-2
D: -
CDR3: CASSIERMNTGELFF
DNA: TGTGCCAGTAGTATAGAGCGAATGAACACCGGGGAGCTGTTTTTT

size: few
V: TRBV7-3
J: TRBJ2-3
D: -
CDR3: CASSPDALVADTQYF
DNA: TGTGCCAGCAGCCCGGACGCTCTTGTAGCAGATACGCAGTATTTT

size: few
V: TRBV29-1
J: TRBJ2-3
D: TRBD2
CDR3: CSVDGLAGERTDTQYF
DNA: TGCAGCGTTGATGGACTAGCGGGAGAGAGAACAGATACGCAGTATTTT

size: -
V: TRBV12-3/TRBV12-4
J: TRBJ2-7
D: -
CDR3: CASSLAALYEQYF
DNA: TGTGCCAGCAGTTTAGCCGCTCTTTACGAGCAGTACTTC

size: -
V: TRBV20-1
J: TRBJ2-1
D: -
CDR3: CSVPSGSYNEQFF
DNA: TGCAGTGTCCCTAGTGGGTCCTACAATGAGCAGTTCTTC

size: few
V: TRBV6-5
J: TRBJ2-1
D: TRBD2
CDR3: CASSFSGIGNEQFF
DNA: TGTGCCAGCAGTTTTAGCGGGATCGGCAATGAGCAGTTCTTC

size: few
V: TRBV5-1
J: TRBJ2-1
D: -
CDR3: CASSSPLGQGGYNEQFF
DNA: TGCGCCAGCAGCTCCCCCCTGGGGCAGGGAGGCTACAATGAGCAGTTCTTC

size: -
V: TRBV19
J: TRBJ1-1
D: -
CDR3: CASSPVELNTEAFF
DNA: TGTGCCAGTAGTCCGGTTGAGCTGAACACTGAAGCTTTCTTT

size: many
V: TRBV5-4
J: TRBJ1-1
D: TRBD1
CDR3: CASSWGTGGNTEAFF
DNA: TGTGCCAGCAGCTGGGGGACAGGGGGGAACACTGAAGCTTTCTTT

size: -
V: TRBV15
J: TRBJ1-1
D: -
CDR3: CATSRDGAMNTEAFF
DNA: TGTGCCACCAGCAGAGATGGGGCTATGAACACTGAAGCTTTCTTT

size: -
V: TRBV12-3/TRBV12-4
J: TRBJ2-6
D: -
CDR3: CASSFYRDIGWSGANVLTF
DNA: TGTGCCAGCAGTTTTTATCGGGACATCGGTTGGTCTGGGGCCAACGTCCTGACTTTC

size: -
V: TRBV9
J: TRBJ2-1
D: TRBD2
CDR3: CASSVGLAPNNEQFF
DNA: TGTGCCAGCAGCGTTGGACTAGCGCCGAACAATGAGCAGTTCTTC

size: -
V: TRBV7-9
J: TRBJ1-1
D: -
CDR3: CASSFHRQVGSEAFF
DNA: TGTGCCAGCAGTTTTCATCGACAGGTGGGGTCTGAAGCTTTCTTT

size: few
V: TRBV27
J: TRBJ2-7
D: TRBD2
CDR3: CASSSAGARHEQYF
DNA: TGTGCCAGCAGTTCAGCGGGAGCTCGACACGAGCAGTACTTC

size: few
V: TRBV7-9
J: TRBJ1-1
D: -
CDR3: CASSFLLPSTEAFF
DNA: TGTGCCAGCAGCTTCCTTTTACCGAGCACTGAAGCTTTCTTT

size: -
V: TRBV27
J: TRBJ2-4
D: -
CDR3: CASSLRSSSTKNIQYF
DNA: TGTGCCAGCAGCCTGAGGTCTAGCTCAACCAAAAACATTCAGTACTTC

size: -
V: TRBV28
J: TRBJ1-2
D: -
CDR3: CASSTPTENYGYTF
DNA: TGTGCCAGCAGTACCCCGACAGAAAACTATGGCTACACCTTC

size: -
V: TRBV29-1
J: TRBJ2-2
D: TRBD1
CDR3: CSVQDREGFTRAGELFF
DNA: TGCAGCGTGCAGGACAGGGAAGGGTTTACGCGGGCCGGGGAGCTGTTTTTT

size: -
V: TRBV7-9
J: TRBJ2-2
D: TRBD2
CDR3: CASSFTTGGRGGELFF
DNA: TGTGCCAGCAGCTTCACAACGGGGGGGCGCGGCGGGGAGCTGTTTTTT

size: -
V: TRBV5-6
J: TRBJ2-7
D: -
CDR3: CASSSRGGGFEQYF
DNA: TGTGCCAGCAGCTCCCGGGGAGGCGGTTTCGAGCAGTACTTC

size: -
V: TRBV20-1
J: TRBJ2-1
D: TRBD2
CDR3: CSAGTSGSIGEQFF
DNA: TGCAGTGCTGGGACTAGCGGGAGCATCGGTGAGCAGTTCTTC

size: -
V: TRBV30
J: TRBJ1-1
D: TRBD1
CDR3: CAWGGTANTEAFF
DNA: TGTGCCTGGGGCGGGACAGCCAACACTGAAGCTTTCTTT

size: few
V: TRBV4-1
J: TRBJ2-1
D: TRBD2
CDR3: CASSQDVPGLAGEGSYNEQFF
DNA: TGCGCCAGCAGCCAAGATGTTCCGGGACTAGCGGGAGAAGGGTCCTACAATGAGCAGTTCTTC